The clone carrying this T cell receptor beta chain was seen just once. Antigen unknown. This entry comes from a study of cytomegalovirus exposure and HLA in healthy donors. Overall study: Clustering assigned about four fifths of the approximately 400 genotyped donors to the Caucasian-associated ancestry cluster. General observations from the study: TCR beta V segments were, for the most part, productive about 90% or about 30% of the time in an earlier analysis.

Donors were ostensibly healthy at sampling, although undocumented immune exposures were probable. Amplification used 60 Vbeta primers and 13 Jbeta primers. Profiling relied on immunoSEQ multiplex PCR, and the TCRdb table lists in-frame clones only, not all of them. The sample includes approximately 160,000 clones, under 85% seen only once; the top ten take 1.6%. Looked up from germline, CDR1 is KGHSH and CDR2 is LQKENI. The CDR3 runs to 16 residues. The J segment lost 2 bases and the V segment lost 3 bases, leaving 3 bases of the junction unmatched. The chain links TRBV18 to TRBJ2-3, with 12 bases aligning to TRBD2. The sample was PBMCs. This clonotype was obtained from a woman aged 25 to 39 in good health and CMV-seronegative. The DNA for the CDR3 is TGTGCCAGCTCACCCGGGACTAGCGGGTTCACAGATACGCAGTATTTT. It yields the protein CASSPGTSGFTDTQYF. Combining the CDR3 with reference TRBV18 and TRBJ2-3 gives the whole variable domain NAGVMQNPRHLVRRRGQEARLRCSPMKGHSHVYWYRQLPEEGLKFMVYLQKENIIDESGMPKERFSAEFPKEGPSILRIQQVVRGDSAAYFCASSPGTSGFTDTQYFGPGTRLTVL.